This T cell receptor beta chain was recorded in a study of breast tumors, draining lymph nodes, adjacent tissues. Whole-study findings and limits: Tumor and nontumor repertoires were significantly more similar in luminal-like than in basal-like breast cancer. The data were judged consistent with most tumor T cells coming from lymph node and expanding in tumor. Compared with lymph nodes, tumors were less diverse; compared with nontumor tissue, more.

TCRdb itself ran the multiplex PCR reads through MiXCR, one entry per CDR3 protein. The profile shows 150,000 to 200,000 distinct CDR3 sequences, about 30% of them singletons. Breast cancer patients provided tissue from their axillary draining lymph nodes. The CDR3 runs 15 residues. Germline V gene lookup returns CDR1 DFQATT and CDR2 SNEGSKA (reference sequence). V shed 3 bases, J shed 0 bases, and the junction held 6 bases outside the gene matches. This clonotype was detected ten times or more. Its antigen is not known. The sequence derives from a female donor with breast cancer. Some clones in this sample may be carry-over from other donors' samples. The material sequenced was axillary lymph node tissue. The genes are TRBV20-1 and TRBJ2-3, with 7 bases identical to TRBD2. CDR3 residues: CSASSEAGSTDTQYF. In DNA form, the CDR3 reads TGCAGTGCTAGTTCTGAAGCGGGGAGCACAGATACGCAGTATTTT.